This T cell receptor beta chain was profiled in a study of OX40 agonist ivuxolimab in advanced cancers. About the research overall: Three patients showed partial responses: one hepatocellular carcinoma and two cutaneous melanoma cases.

Generated by immunoSEQ multiplex PCR, the TCRdb table keeps only in-frame clones and is missing some. The repertoire holds 50,000 or so clones, with roughly 77% as singletons. Germline V gene data show CDR1 as MGHDK and CDR2 as SYGVNS. Between the trimmed V and J ends, which lost 0 bases and 9 bases, there was a span of 20 bases. CDR3 length: 16 amino acids. In regard to this clone: Antigen: not known.

Study-level points and caveats: On average, a greater number of expanded clones characterised CD8+ T cells relative to CD4+. Low normalized clonal expansion also occurred in some nonresponding patients.

Patients who had autoimmune disease history or got systemic immunosuppression were left out. The clonotype was recovered from an adult with an advanced solid tumor such as melanoma, head and neck, liver or kidney cancer. This rearrangement joins TRBV25-1 to TRBJ2-5; D perhaps matches TRBD2 (6 bases). The specimen comprised CD4+ or CD8+ T cells sorted from blood, sampled in a trial of the OX40 agonist ivuxolimab. The DNA for the CDR3 is TGTGCCAGCAGTGAATACGGCGGGACCGATAAATCGGCCCAGTACTTC. Translating it yields CASSEYGGTDKSAQYF.